Listed below are T cell receptor beta chains from one sample, sequenced in a study of T cells in Graves' hyperthyroidism and ophthalmopathy. TCRdb re-derived calls from the multiplex PCR reads in MiXCR, one entry per CDR3 protein. The sample records around 380,000 distinct CDR3 sequences, around an eighth being singletons. The source material was blood. The receptors were sampled from a young man with Graves' hyperthyroidism that later progressed to Graves' ophthalmopathy. CDR3s leave out the opening cysteine and the closing phenylalanine or tryptophan.

J gene,V gene,CDR3 protein
TRBJ1-5,TRBV6-9,ASSYYDRNLQPQH
TRBJ2-1,TRBV11-3,ASSSLYTGANEQF
TRBJ2-7,TRBV5-5,ASSNLGTGLTYEQY
TRBJ2-1,TRBV12-5,ASGWRGANEQF
TRBJ2-2,TRBV7-9,ASSFGGPYTGELF
TRBJ2-5,TRBV12-3/TRBV12-4,ASRWGLAGVGQETQY
TRBJ2-5,TRBV7-9,ASSLVTGWTETQY
TRBJ2-2,TRBV12-3/TRBV12-4,ASSLGDSNTGELF
TRBJ1-2,TRBV27,ASSLTAGRMGYT
TRBJ2-7,TRBV18,ASSLTSGGTNYEQY
TRBJ2-1,TRBV11-2,ASSPSRGGSYNEQF
TRBJ2-7,TRBV28,ASRSRDRDSYEQY
TRBJ2-3,TRBV20-1,SARDRQSSTDTQY
TRBJ1-3,TRBV29-1,SVAFAVSGNTIY
TRBJ2-3,TRBV5-1,ATKGGLAGDTQY
TRBJ2-3,TRBV7-9,ASSLGWGSTDTQY
TRBJ2-2,TRBV9,ASSRQASGELF
TRBJ2-2,TRBV2,ASSGWTETSGELF
TRBJ1-2,TRBV6-1,ASNSQGDNYGYT
TRBJ1-1,TRBV19,ASSILGTNTEAF
TRBJ2-3,TRBV11-2,ASSPRDSYTDTQY
TRBJ2-7,TRBV3-1,ASSHRTSLIYEQY
TRBJ1-1,TRBV12-3/TRBV12-4,ASSIDEGTEAF
TRBJ2-3,TRBV3-1,TSSVRETRTDTQY
TRBJ2-1,TRBV11-1,ASSLGRSGGLYNEQF
TRBJ2-6,TRBV3-1,ASSQGSVPSGANVLT
TRBJ2-3,TRBV9,ASSSRTSTDTQY
TRBJ1-5,TRBV18,ASSPPIRWKGINQPQH
TRBJ1-5,TRBV28,ASSLSAGLRGGPQH
TRBJ2-5,TRBV6-4,ASSEALKVQY